The clone carrying this T cell receptor (beta chain) was recorded many times. Its specificity is not known. Given a much more abundant clone one base away, this may be a read error. This sample was included in a study of T cell repertoires in cytomegalovirus infection. About the study: Recently described HLA-C-restricted plus well-studied HLA-B-restricted CMV epitopes were used. Study results and caveats: People with CMV and the relevant HLA were identified by cumulative public TCR beta family frequency.

TCRdb recomputed calls from the reads with MiXCR, one row per CDR3 protein. The table has about 920,000 distinct CDR3 sequences, around 29% seen once; the top ten hold more than 13%. Germline V gene data show CDR1 as SEHNR and CDR2 as FQNEAQ (reference sequence). The CDR3 contains 14 residues. V was trimmed by 0 bases and J by 2 bases, leaving 5 bases between them. The sequence was obtained from a human donor in good health (CMV status not recorded). Some clones in this sample may be carry-over from other donors' samples. The chain uses TRBV7-9 and TRBJ1-3; D may be TRBD1 (5 bases). Here the sequenced sample was cultured CD8+ T cells from PBMCs, taken from culture after CMV antigen stimulation. The CDR3 protein is CASSLARAGNTIYF. Here the CDR3 DNA reads TGTGCCAGCAGCTTAGCCAGGGCTGGAAACACCATATATTTT.